A single TCR beta chain is shown here with its context. This clonotype is described as medium-sized (0.01 to 0.1%). There is no known antigen for this receptor. Base qualities are missing; no much larger clone stands one base away. Healthy adult donors provided the non-mobilized peripheral blood. Primary CD8+ T cells were enriched with magnetic beads using the Miltenyi CD8+ T cell Isolation Kit. Naive CD8 T cells from blood were sorted by FACS as CD3+TCRalphabeta+CD8+CD45RO-CCR7+ cells prior to RNA extraction. Total RNA was purified from around 40,000 to 200,000 sorted cells per sample with the RNeasy Micro kit, and quality checked on an Agilent RNA 6000 Nano chip. This specimen comes from a study of T cells generated in artificial thymic organoids (dated by TCRdb to 2017 to 2019). In the study overall: The study compared the TCR alpha and beta CDR3 repertoires of CD8 single positive T cells derived from in vitro artificial thymic organoids against those of naive CD8 T cells from thymus and peripheral blood. The displayed repertoire sequencing data were described as being representative of three independent experiments. General conclusions and limits of the study: Organoid-derived CD8 single positive T cells showed physiological TCR clonotype diversity comparable to thymic and blood naive CD8 T cells.

TCRalpha and TCRbeta libraries were amplified in separate semi-nested PCR reactions using Advantage 2 and reverse primers located in the TRAC or TRBC constant regions. The amount of total RNA going into first-strand cDNA synthesis ranged between roughly 3 and 550 ng. TCR cDNA libraries were generated by 5'-RACE using the SMARTer PCR cDNA Synthesis kit, with a poly-dT primer employed for first-strand synthesis. Semi-nested constant-region reverse primers carried 5-nucleotide sample-specific barcodes, and products were cleaned with the Zymo DNA Clean and Concentrator-5 kit. Pools of up to ten barcoded samples were ligated to Illumina adaptors and sequenced on an Illumina MiSeq as 2 x 150 bp paired-end reads. On the study's bioinformatics: After demultiplexing, reads were aligned with BLAT to a custom library containing all human TRAV, TRAJ, TRBV, TRBD and TRBJ combinations from IMGT. The best BLAT hits were picked using pslCDnaFilter (-maxAligns=1, -ignoreIntrons), and custom Perl scripts were used to calculate clonotype frequencies. TCRdb passed the public sequencing reads through fastp at Q25 and MiXCR, retaining productive beta sequences. For every CDR3 protein sequence, its rows merge into one entry that carries the most common genes and DNA. The authors' filters were not applied to this entry. Across this sample there are approximately 5,100 distinct CDR3 sequences, with around 32% seen only once. Of the sample, approximately 2.4% falls within the top ten clones.

Inclusive of the bounding cysteine and phenylalanine, the CDR3 is 13 residues long. Only the CDR3 DNA stays, 39 bases, in frame from base 1. Trimmed from V: 2 bases; trimmed from J: 4 bases; junction bases lacking a gene match: 2. Sequences MNHEY (CDR1) and SMNVEV (CDR2) are obtained from the germline V gene (reference sequence). The sample consisted of naive CD8+ T cells from blood. The sample's cell subset or site label, in plain terms: CD3+TCRalphabeta+CD8SP T cells; for blood, CD45RO-CCR7+ naive CD8+ T cells. This chain is built from TRBV27 and TRBJ2-7, with 7 middle bases fitting TRBD1. The origin of this receptor is a human donor who gave cord blood stem cells for thymic organoid culture, a cardiac surgery patient who gave postnatal thymus, or a blood donor (not recorded which). The nucleotide sequence reads TGTGCCAGCAGTTTAGGACAGGAGTACGAGCAGTACTTC. Translated, it gives CASSLGQEYEQYF.